This TCR beta chain was observed in a study of T-cell memory formation after mild COVID-19. Study information: Across donors, TCR clusters were largely donor specific.

Using constant-segment primers, 5'RACE produced TCR alpha and TCR beta cDNA libraries carrying sample barcodes and UMIs. TCRdb recomputed calls from the 5' RACE reads with MiXCR, one row per CDR3 protein. Of roughly 130,000 distinct CDR3 sequences detected, about 6% appear once; the ten largest clones hold 2% to 2.5%. The CDR3 totals 14 residues. V was clipped by 4 bases and J by 3 bases, with 13 bases between them. The germline gives CDR1 SNHLY, CDR2 FYNNEI. General study points: Within pre-infection memory, some responding clones were found, suggesting cross-reactive memory joined.

Concerning this clonotype itself: Its target is unknown.

The chain is built from TRBV2 and TRBJ2-7, with D possibly being TRBD1 (5 bases). Material for sequencing was PBMCs or a T cell subset sorted from them (not recorded which). This clonotype originated in an adult woman who had mild COVID-19 (a few samples of this study predate the infection). Cell type and time point are not known. Here the CDR3 reads CASSVRGLNYEQYF. CDR3 DNA sequence: TGTGCCAGCAGTGTAAGGGGCCTAAACTACGAGCAGTACTTC.